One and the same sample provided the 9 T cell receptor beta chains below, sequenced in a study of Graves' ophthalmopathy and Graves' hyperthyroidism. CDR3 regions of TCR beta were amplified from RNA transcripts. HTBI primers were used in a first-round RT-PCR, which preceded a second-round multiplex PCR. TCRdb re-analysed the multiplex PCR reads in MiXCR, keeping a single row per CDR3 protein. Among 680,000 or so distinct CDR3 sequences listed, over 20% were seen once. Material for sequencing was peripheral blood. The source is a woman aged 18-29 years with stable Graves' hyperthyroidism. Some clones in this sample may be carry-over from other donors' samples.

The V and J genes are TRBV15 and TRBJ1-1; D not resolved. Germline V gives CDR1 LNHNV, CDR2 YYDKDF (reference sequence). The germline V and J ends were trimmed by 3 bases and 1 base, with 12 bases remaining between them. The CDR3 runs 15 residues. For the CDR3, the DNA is TGTGCCACCAGCAGTCCCTCGGGATCGAACACTGAAGCTTTCTTT. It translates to CATSSPSGSNTEAFF.

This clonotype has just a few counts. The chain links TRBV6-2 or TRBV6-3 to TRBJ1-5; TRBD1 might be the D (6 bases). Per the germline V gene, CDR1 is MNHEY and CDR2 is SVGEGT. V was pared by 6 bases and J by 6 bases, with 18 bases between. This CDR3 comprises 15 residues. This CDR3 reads CASSAGTGRSQPQHF. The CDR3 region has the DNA TGTGCCAGCAGCGCCGGAACAGGGCGGTCTCAGCCCCAGCATTTT.

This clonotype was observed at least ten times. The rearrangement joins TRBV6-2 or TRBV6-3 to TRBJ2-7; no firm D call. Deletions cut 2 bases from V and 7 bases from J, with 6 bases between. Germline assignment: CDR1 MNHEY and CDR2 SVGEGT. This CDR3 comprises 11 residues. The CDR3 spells CASSYRTEQYF. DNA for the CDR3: TGTGCCAGCAGTTACCGCACAGAGCAGTACTTC.

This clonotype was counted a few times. The CDR3: CASSPPGQGAWETQYF. The CDR3, as DNA: TGTGCCAGCAGCCCGCCGGGGCAGGGGGCTTGGGAGACCCAGTACTTC. The rearrangement links TRBV14 to TRBJ2-5, with TRBD1 matching 8 bases. Per the germline V gene, CDR1 is SGHDN and CDR2 is FVKESK. Germline trimming cut 4 bases from V and 5 bases from J; bases unmatched to any gene: 12. CDR3 length: 16 amino acids.

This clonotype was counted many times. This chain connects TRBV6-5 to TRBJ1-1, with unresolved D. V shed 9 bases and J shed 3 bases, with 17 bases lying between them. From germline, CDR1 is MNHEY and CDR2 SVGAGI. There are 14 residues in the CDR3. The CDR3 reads CASGNRGRDTEAFF. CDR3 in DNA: TGTGCCAGTGGAAACAGAGGGCGCGACACTGAAGCTTTCTTT.

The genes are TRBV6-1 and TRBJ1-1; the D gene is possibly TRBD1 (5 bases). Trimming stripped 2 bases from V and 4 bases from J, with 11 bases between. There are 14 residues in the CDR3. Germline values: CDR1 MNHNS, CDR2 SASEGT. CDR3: CASSELQGITEAFF. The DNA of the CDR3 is TGTGCCAGCAGTGAATTGCAGGGTATCACTGAAGCTTTCTTT.

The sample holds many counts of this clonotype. CDR3 loop: CASGAGTYGYTF. Written as DNA, the CDR3 is TGTGCCTCTGGGGCAGGGACCTATGGCTACACCTTC. The chain joins TRBV28 to TRBJ1-2, with D perhaps TRBD1 (5 bases). The V end lost 11 bases, the J end lost 4 bases, and 14 bases lay between the germline ends. Germline V gene data show CDR1 as MDHEN and CDR2 as SYDVKM. This CDR3 has 12 amino acids.

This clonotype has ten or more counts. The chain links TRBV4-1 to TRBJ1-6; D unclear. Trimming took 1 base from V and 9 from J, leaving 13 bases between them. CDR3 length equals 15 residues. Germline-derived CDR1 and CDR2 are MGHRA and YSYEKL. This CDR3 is CASSQVLGRGSPLHF. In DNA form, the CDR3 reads TGCGCCAGCAGCCAAGTCTTAGGGAGAGGTTCACCCCTCCACTTT.

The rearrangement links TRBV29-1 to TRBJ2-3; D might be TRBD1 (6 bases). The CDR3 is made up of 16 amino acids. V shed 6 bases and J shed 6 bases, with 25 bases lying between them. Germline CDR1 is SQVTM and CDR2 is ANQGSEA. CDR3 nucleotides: TGCAGCGTCGTGGCCCCGGGACACCTGGGTCCGGATACGCAGTATTTT. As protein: CSVVAPGHLGPDTQYF.